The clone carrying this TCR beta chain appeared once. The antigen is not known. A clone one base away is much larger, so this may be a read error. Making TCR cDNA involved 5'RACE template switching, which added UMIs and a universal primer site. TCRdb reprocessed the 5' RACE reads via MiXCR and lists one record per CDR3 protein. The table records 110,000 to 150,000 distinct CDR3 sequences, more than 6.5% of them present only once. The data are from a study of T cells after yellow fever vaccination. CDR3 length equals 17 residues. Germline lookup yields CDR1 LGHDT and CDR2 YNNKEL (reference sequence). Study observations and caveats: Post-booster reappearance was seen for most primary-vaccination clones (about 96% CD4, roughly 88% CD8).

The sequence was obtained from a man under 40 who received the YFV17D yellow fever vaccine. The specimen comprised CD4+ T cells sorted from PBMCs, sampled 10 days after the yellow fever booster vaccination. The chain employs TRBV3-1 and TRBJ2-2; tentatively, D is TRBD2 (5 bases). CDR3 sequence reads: CPSSQLRSGANTGELFF. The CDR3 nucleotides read TGTCCCAGCAGCCAATTACGAAGCGGAGCGAACACCGGGGAGCTGTTTTTT.